A single sample gave rise to the 20 T cell receptor beta chains below, sequenced in a study of beta chain features in type 1 diabetes. Isolated RNA was reverse transcribed in full, so expressed TCRB transcripts were sequenced. Clones were sequenced by immunoSEQ multiplex PCR, and TCRdb holds only the in-frame ones, with some missing. The table has under 900,000 clones, roughly 15% seen once. The sample comprised naive CD4+ T cells from blood. These receptor sequences come from a woman between 18 and 30 years old in good health.

The chain employs TRBV21-1 and TRBJ1-4; the DNA was not compared with TRBD1, the D call given in the table. TRBV21-1 is assigned pseudogene status. CDR3 length equals 15 residues. CDR3: CASSKAPDRNEKLFF. The DNA for the CDR3 is TGTGCCAGCAGCAAAGCGCCGGACAGGAATGAAAAACTGTTTTTT.

This clone was seen more than once but under ten times. The chain links TRBV13 to TRBJ2-3; 10 bases are a match to TRBD2. The germline CDR1 and CDR2 sequences are PRHDT and FYEKMQ (reference sequence). With 1 base clipped from V and 2 bases from J, the junction kept 3 bases outside the gene matches. The CDR3 has 16 amino acids. The CDR3 is CASSLALAGLTDTQYF. CDR3 DNA: TGTGCCAGCAGCTTAGCACTAGCGGGGCTCACAGATACGCAGTATTTT.

This clone was recorded a few times. The chain uses TRBV6-6 and TRBJ2-6; D unclear. In germline, CDR1 is MNHNY, CDR2 SVGAGI (reference sequence). Trimming removed 7 bases at V and 2 bases at J, with 9 bases between. The CDR3 loop spans 14 amino acids. The CDR3 DNA follows: TGTGCCAGCACTCCTGGGGCTGGGGCCAACGTCCTGACTTTC. Its protein is CASTPGAGANVLTF.

The genes are TRBV5-1 and TRBJ1-4, with a weak D call TRBD1 (5 bases). Trimming took off 0 bases at V and 7 bases at J, with 13 bases between the two ends. Germline CDR1 and CDR2: SGHRS and YFSETQ. The CDR3 length is 15 residues. Written as DNA, the CDR3 is TGCGCCAGCAGCTTGGTAACGGGGCCCATTGAAAAACTGTTTTTT. Translated, it gives CASSLVTGPIEKLFF.

This chain joins TRBV7-9 and TRBJ2-5; a possible D gene is TRBD1 (5 bases). The CDR3 totals 15 residues. Deletions cut 0 bases from V and 5 bases from J, with 13 bases between. Germline V lookup: CDR1 SEHNR, CDR2 FQNEAQ (reference sequence). The CDR3 reads CASSLALRVGETQYF. In nucleotides, the CDR3 is TGTGCCAGCAGCTTAGCGCTCAGGGTGGGGGAGACCCAGTACTTC. The complete variable domain, with remaining parts taken from reference TRBV7-9 and TRBJ2-5, reads DTGVSQNPRHKITKRGQNVTFRCDPISEHNRLYWYRQTLGQGPEFLTYFQNEAQLEKSRLLSDRFSAERPKGSFSTLEIQRTEQGDSAMYLCASSLALRVGETQYFGPGTRLLVL.

V and J are TRBV2 and TRBJ2-2; 7 bases are shared with TRBD1. Unmatched junction bases numbered 7, after V lost 6 bases and J lost 0 bases. The CDR3 runs to 16 residues. Germline CDR1 and CDR2: SNHLY and FYNNEI. CDR3 region: CASRTPTGTNTGELFF. In DNA, the CDR3 is TGTGCCAGCAGGACCCCGACAGGGACGAACACCGGGGAGCTGTTTTTT.

In its sample, this clone was seen a few times. The chain joins TRBV4-2 to TRBJ2-1, with no clear D. CDR3 size: 16 residues. Germline loops: CDR1 LGHNA, CDR2 YNFKEQ. Trimming stripped 0 bases from V and 0 bases from J, with 9 bases between. The CDR3 DNA reads as TGTGCCAGCAGCCAAGATGTCGGTAGCTCCTACAATGAGCAGTTCTTC. Its protein is CASSQDVGSSYNEQFF.

V gene TRBV7-2 combines with J gene TRBJ2-4; 7 bases align to TRBD2. This CDR3 comprises 16 residues. Germline V gene data show CDR1 as SGHTA and CDR2 as FQGNSA. After removal of 4 bases from V and 3 bases from J, the junction contained 9 bases not matched to a gene. The CDR3 sequence is CASSSGLDRVKNIQYF. In nucleotides, the CDR3 is TGTGCCAGCAGCTCCGGACTAGACCGTGTCAAAAACATTCAGTACTTC.

The sample holds a few counts of this clone. The chain is built from TRBV7-2 and TRBJ2-3; D is undetermined. This CDR3 has 17 amino acids. Germline V gene sequence: CDR1 SGHTA, CDR2 FQGNSA. Trimming took off 5 bases at V and 0 bases at J, with 18 bases between the two ends. CDR3 in DNA: TGTGCCAGCAGCCCAGCAGGTGGTATTCCTAGCACAGATACGCAGTATTTT. Translated: CASSPAGGIPSTDTQYF.

This clone turned up a few times. The V gene is TRBV29-1, the J gene TRBJ2-5, with 7 bases aligning to TRBD2. Germline V lookup: CDR1 SQVTM, CDR2 ANQGSEA. The J segment lost 5 bases and the V segment lost 2 bases, leaving 8 bases of the junction unmatched. CDR3 size: 14 residues. The CDR3 nucleotides are TGCAGCGTTGAAATGGCGGGAGCTGCGGAGACCCAGTACTTC. This gives the protein CSVEMAGAAETQYF.

The genes are TRBV14 and TRBJ2-6; D uncertain. The CDR3 loop spans 16 amino acids. V was shortened by 4 bases and J by 0 bases, with 10 bases between the two germline ends. CDR1 and CDR2 from the germline V gene are SGHDN and FVKESK. CDR3 in DNA: TGTGCCAGCAGCCTCTGGGCCGGCTCTGGGGCCAACGTCCTGACTTTC. Protein product: CASSLWAGSGANVLTF.

This clone turned up a few times. This chain links TRBV14 with TRBJ2-2, with D tentatively TRBD1 (8 bases). Trimming shortened V by 5 bases and J by 6 bases, and 16 bases separated the two germline ends. This CDR3 is 15 amino acids long. Per the germline V gene, CDR1 is SGHDN and CDR2 is FVKESK. The CDR3 protein is CASSSGQGGAGELFF. The CDR3 nucleotides read TGTGCCAGCAGCAGCGGACAGGGAGGGGCCGGGGAGCTGTTTTTT. The full variable domain, with the rest looked up from reference TRBV14 and TRBJ2-2, is EAGVTQFPSHSVIEKGQTVTLRCDPISGHDNLYWYRRVMGKEIKFLLHFVKESKQDESGMPNNRFLAERTGGTYSTLKVQPAELEDSGVYFCASSSGQGGAGELFFGEGSRLTVL.

CDR3 residues: CASSVDLAGETQYF. The CDR3, as DNA: TGTGCCAGCAGCGTAGATCTGGCGGGGGAGACCCAGTACTTC. The rearrangement joins TRBV9 to TRBJ2-5, with a possible D match to TRBD2 (6 bases). From germline, CDR1 is SGDLS and CDR2 YYNGEE. CDR3 length equals 14 residues. V lost 0 bases to trimming and J lost 5 bases, with 11 bases between them.

The rearrangement joins TRBV7-9 to TRBJ2-1; TRBD1 aligns across 7 bases. J gave up 5 bases and V 8 bases, and 9 bases lay outside the gene matches. Per germline, CDR1 SEHNR and CDR2 FQNEAQ (reference sequence). The CDR3 has 14 residues. In DNA, the CDR3 is TGTGCCAGCGAAAGACAGGGTTCCCACAATGAGCAGTTCTTC. Its translation: CASERQGSHNEQFF.

This sequence joins TRBV19 and TRBJ1-4; D remains unclear. V lost 3 bases and J lost 8, with 16 bases in between. The CDR3 length is 15 residues. In germline, CDR1 is LNHDA, CDR2 SQIVND (reference sequence). In DNA, the CDR3 is TGTGCCAGTAGTATCGGGCAAAATATAGGGGAAAAACTGTTTTTT. This translates into CASSIGQNIGEKLFF. The whole variable domain, filled in from reference TRBV19 and TRBJ1-4, reads DGGITQSPKYLFRKEGQNVTLSCEQNLNHDAMYWYRQDPGQGLRLIYYSQIVNDFQKGDIAEGYSVSREKKESFPLTVTSAQKNPTAFYLCASSIGQNIGEKLFFGSGTQLSVL.

This clone was counted a few times. The chain is built from TRBV7-3 and TRBJ2-7; possible D gene TRBD2, 5 bases. Germline V gene lookup returns CDR1 SGHTA and CDR2 FQGTGA. This CDR3 is built from 15 residues. Trimming left V 3 bases short and J 3 bases short, with 15 bases between. CDR3 in amino acids: CASSLRASSIYEQYF. CDR3 in DNA: TGTGCCAGCAGCTTGAGGGCTAGCTCGATCTACGAGCAGTACTTC.

This clone has only a few counts. J is TRBJ2-6 and V is TRBV19; D gene unclear. Germline CDR1 reads LNHDA; CDR2 reads SQIVND (reference sequence). Deletions cut 7 bases from V and 1 base from J, with 8 bases between. The CDR3 is made up of 14 amino acids. CDR3 region: CASIGESGANVLTF. The CDR3 DNA follows: TGTGCCAGTATCGGCGAATCTGGGGCCAACGTCCTGACTTTC. The complete variable domain, with remaining parts taken from reference TRBV19 and TRBJ2-6, reads DGGITQSPKYLFRKEGQNVTLSCEQNLNHDAMYWYRQDPGQGLRLIYYSQIVNDFQKGDIAEGYSVSREKKESFPLTVTSAQKNPTAFYLCASIGESGANVLTFGAGSRLTVL.

In its sample, this clone was seen a few times. The chain recombines TRBV28 with TRBJ2-1; a possible D gene is TRBD2 (6 bases). Germline CDR1 and CDR2: MDHEN and SYDVKM. The CDR3 spans 12 residues. V was pared by 4 bases and J by 8 bases, with 9 bases between. The CDR3 nucleotides are TGTGCCAGCAGTTCCGGGAGAGATGAGCAGTTCTTC. Translation gives CASSSGRDEQFF.

This clone was counted only a few times. This chain connects TRBV4-3 to TRBJ1-4; TRBD1 is a possible D gene (5 bases). The V gene lost 0 bases and the J gene lost 10 bases, with 6 bases spanning the gap. Germline assignment: CDR1 LGHNA and CDR2 YSLEER. The CDR3 consists of 12 residues. The CDR3 is CASSQERGKLFF. CDR3 sequence (DNA): TGCGCCAGCAGCCAAGAGAGGGGAAAACTGTTTTTT.

The chain links TRBV4-2 to TRBJ1-2; TRBD1 is a possible D gene (6 bases). The CDR3 consists of 12 residues. Germline CDR1 and CDR2: LGHNA and YNFKEQ. V dropped 4 bases and J dropped 7 bases, with 10 bases sitting between them. CDR3 sequence (DNA): TGTGCCAGCAGCCTGACAGGTCGTGGCTACACCTTC. Translating it yields CASSLTGRGYTF.